These 11 T cell receptor beta chains were all obtained from the same sample, sequenced in a study of control samples from healthy donors and cancer patients. TCRdb's copy holds only in-frame clones and misses some; the assay was immunoSEQ multiplex PCR. The table has around 110,000 clones, approximately 90% seen once. Sequencing input: PBMCs. The receptors here all came from a woman between 45 and 60 years old with colorectal cancer.

The chain is built from TRBV30 and TRBJ2-3; D call uncertain. Germline V gene lookup returns CDR1 GTSNPN and CDR2 SVGIG (reference sequence). The CDR3 has 12 residues. Trimming cost V 0 bases and J 4 bases, with 5 bases left between them. CDR3 sequence reads: CAWSVVADTQYF. As DNA, the CDR3 is TGTGCCTGGAGTGTGGTTGCAGATACGCAGTATTTT.

V gene TRBV5-5 combines with J gene TRBJ1-2, with D maybe TRBD1 (6 bases). Deletions cut 0 bases from V and 0 bases from J, with 6 bases between. Germline CDR1 SGHKS, CDR2 YYEKEE (reference sequence). The CDR3 has 14 amino acids. CDR3 in DNA: TGTGCCAGCAGCTTGGGGGGGCCTAACTATGGCTACACCTTC. It codes for CASSLGGPNYGYTF.

The rearrangement uses TRBV7-9 and TRBJ1-4, with D possibly matching TRBD1 (6 bases). V shed 2 bases and J shed 1 base, with 20 bases lying between them. The CDR3 totals 19 residues. The V gene's germline CDR1 is SEHNR and CDR2 FQNEAQ (reference sequence). The CDR3 DNA is TGTGCCAGCAGCTTATCTTCTAGGTGGGGGGCTGGAACTAATGAAAAACTGTTTTTT. Its translation is CASSLSSRWGAGTNEKLFF.

The chain uses TRBV7-9 and TRBJ2-1; TRBD1 is a possible D gene (5 bases). This CDR3 has 16 residues. V lost 1 base, J lost 1 base, and 11 bases lay in between. CDR1 and CDR2 (germline): SEHNR, FQNEAQ (reference sequence). The CDR3 spells CASSLVQGASYNEQFF. The CDR3 region has the DNA TGTGCCAGCAGCTTAGTTCAGGGTGCATCCTACAATGAGCAGTTCTTC. The variable domain in full, completed from reference TRBV7-9 and TRBJ2-1, reads DTGVSQNPRHKITKRGQNVTFRCDPISEHNRLYWYRQTLGQGPEFLTYFQNEAQLEKSRLLSDRFSAERPKGSFSTLEIQRTEQGDSAMYLCASSLVQGASYNEQFFGPGTRLTVL.

The rearrangement uses TRBV2 and TRBJ2-1, with 15 positions matching TRBD2. CDR3 size: 19 residues. Germline loops: CDR1 SNHLY, CDR2 FYNNEI. J gave up 6 bases and V 0 bases, and 9 bases lay outside the gene matches. The CDR3 region is CASSEAPYRTSGRGNEQFF. CDR3 coding DNA: TGTGCCAGCAGTGAAGCGCCCTACCGGACTAGCGGGAGGGGCAATGAGCAGTTCTTC.

The CDR3, as DNA: TGCGCCAGCAGTGAGTCAGGGTTGGAGACCCAGTACTTC. It is translated as CASSESGLETQYF. This chain joins TRBV10-1 and TRBJ2-5, with D hard to call. Germline values: CDR1 WNHNN, CDR2 SYGVQD (reference sequence). This CDR3 is built from 13 residues. V was shortened by 0 bases and J by 5 bases, with 7 bases between the two germline ends.

The chain carries TRBV5-6 and TRBJ1-2; the D gene is possibly TRBD1 (5 bases). Trimming took 0 bases from V and 8 from J, leaving 11 bases between them. CDR1 SGHDT and CDR2 YYEEEE come from the germline V gene. CDR3 length: 13 amino acids. CDR3 DNA sequence: TGTGCCAGCAGCTTGGTGGGGGTCTTCGGCTACACCTTC. Translated, it gives CASSLVGVFGYTF.

This clone has a handful of counts. The DNA for the CDR3 is TGCGCCAGCAGCCTTGGACTAGCGGGGGACCAAGAGACCCAGTACTTC. As protein: CASSLGLAGDQETQYF. The V gene is TRBV10-1, the J gene TRBJ2-5; 13 bases line up with TRBD2. The CDR3 consists of 16 residues. Trimming cost V 6 bases and J 0 bases; bases outside gene matches: 4. Looked up from germline, CDR1 is WNHNN and CDR2 is SYGVQD (reference sequence).

Turning to this clone: One end of the junction does not line up with germline, which may come from a read error. The V call is TRBV7-8, the J call TRBJ1-5; 9 bases match TRBD1. CDR3 length: 17 residues. The germline V gene encodes CDR1 SGHVS and CDR2 FQNEAQ. As DNA, the CDR3 is TGTGCCAGCAGCTCTGGGGGACAGGGCCTTAGCTATCAGCCCCAGCATTTT. Translating it yields CASSSGGQGLSYQPQHF.

The chain carries TRBV11-3 and TRBJ2-1; possible D gene TRBD2, 5 bases. The germline CDR1 and CDR2 sequences are SGHNT and YENEEA. V lost 6 bases and J lost 9, with 18 bases in between. CDR3 size: 14 residues. As DNA, the CDR3 is TGTGCCAGCAGTCGGGCTGAGGGCCGCGGTGAGCAGTTCTTC. Protein: CASSRAEGRGEQFF.

The chain joins TRBV2 to TRBJ1-6; D is ambiguous. The CDR3 covers 15 residues. The germline V and J ends were trimmed by 3 bases and 10 bases, with 16 bases remaining between them. Germline V CDR1 and CDR2: SNHLY, FYNNEI. CDR3 nucleotide sequence: TGTGCCAGCAGTGATTGGGGTTTCCCGAGGTCACCCCTCCACTTT. It encodes CASSDWGFPRSPLHF. The full variable domain, its missing parts supplied by reference TRBV2 and TRBJ1-6, is EPEVTQTPSHQVTQMGQEVILRCVPISNHLYFYWYRQILGQKVEFLVSFYNNEISEKSEIFDDQFSVERPDGSNFTLKIRSTKLEDSAMYFCASSDWGFPRSPLHFGNGTRLTVT.